The 29 T cell receptor beta chains listed next were all sequenced from one sample in a study of blood T cell repertoires in COVID-19. Data came from immunoSEQ multiplex PCR; TCRdb stores just in-frame clones and leaves some out. The data hold tens of thousands of clones, with around four fifths observed a single time. Sequencing was carried out using peripheral blood. The receptors were gathered from a man aged 45-65 years with active COVID-19.

Written as DNA, the CDR3 is TGTGCCAGCGGACAGGGGAGGGAAAAACTGTTTTTT. Its protein product is CASGQGREKLFF. V is TRBV28 and J is TRBJ1-4; 9 bases are shared with TRBD1. This CDR3 is 12 amino acids long. The V segment lost 8 bases and the J segment 8 bases; nucleotides outside the gene matches: 3. Germline CDR1 reads MDHEN; CDR2 reads SYDVKM.

This sequence joins TRBV7-8 and TRBJ2-1; TRBD2 aligns across 9 bases. Per germline, CDR1 SGHVS and CDR2 FQNEAQ. This CDR3 contains 19 residues. Germline trimming cut 5 bases from V and 0 bases from J; bases unmatched to any gene: 14. The CDR3 DNA sequence: TGTGCCAGCAGCCCCCGGTGGGCTAGCGGGAAGAGCTCCTACAATGAGCAGTTCTTC. It yields the protein CASSPRWASGKSSYNEQFF.

V usage is TRBV29-1 and J usage is TRBJ1-1; 9 nucleotides agree with TRBD1. Germline lookup yields CDR1 SQVTM and CDR2 ANQGSEA. The V gene end was trimmed by 7 bases and the J gene end by 5 bases; junction bases not matched to a gene: 5. There are 12 residues in the CDR3. CDR3 DNA sequence: TGCAGCGCTTGGACAGGGGTAACTGAAGCTTTCTTT. It is translated as CSAWTGVTEAFF.

The chain employs TRBV11-2 and TRBJ1-3, with TRBD1 as a possible D gene (5 bases). V lost 1 base to trimming and J lost 4 bases, with 17 bases between them. The CDR3 runs to 17 residues. Germline V gene lookup returns CDR1 SGHAT and CDR2 FQNNGV. CDR3: CASSLVGTRQMGNTIYF. CDR3 DNA: TGTGCCAGCAGCTTAGTCGGGACTCGACAAATGGGAAACACCATATATTTT.

V usage is TRBV11-3 and J usage is TRBJ1-3, with a possible D match to TRBD1 (6 bases). Trimming removed 11 bases from V and 2 bases from J, with 13 bases in between. Per the germline V gene, CDR1 is SGHNT and CDR2 is YENEEA. This CDR3 region has 13 residues. In DNA, the CDR3 is TGTGCCTGCCAACAGGGAACTGGAAACACCATATATTTT. Protein product: CACQQGTGNTIYF.

The chain is built from TRBV11-2 and TRBJ2-1; tentative D call: TRBD1 (5 bases). The CDR3 length is 13 residues. Trimming took off 5 bases at V and 5 bases at J, with 10 bases between the two ends. Germline V gives CDR1 SGHAT, CDR2 FQNNGV. CDR3 sequence reads: CASSLDRDNEQFF. The CDR3 DNA reads TGTGCCAGCAGCCTCGACAGAGACAATGAGCAGTTCTTC.

V usage is TRBV14 and J usage is TRBJ1-4; no clear D. V gave up 4 bases and J gave up 4 bases, with 10 bases separating them. The CDR3 length is 14 residues. Germline assignment: CDR1 SGHDN and CDR2 FVKESK. CDR3 sequence reads: CASSPLQFNEKLFF. The CDR3 bases are TGTGCCAGCAGCCCCCTTCAGTTTAATGAAAAACTGTTTTTT.

This rearrangement joins TRBV6-5 to TRBJ2-1; TRBD2 is a possible D gene (6 bases). Germline V gene lookup returns CDR1 MNHEY and CDR2 SVGAGI. V was shortened by 10 bases and J by 4 bases, with 11 bases between the two germline ends. CDR3 length: 12 residues. The CDR3 bases are TGTGCCACCGGGACTTTGTACAATGAGCAGTTCTTC. This codes for CATGTLYNEQFF.

This clone was recorded only once. This chain links TRBV18 with TRBJ2-1; 10 bases are shared with TRBD2. J lost 4 bases, V lost 4 bases, and 4 bases had no gene match. Germline V lookup: CDR1 KGHSH, CDR2 LQKENI. The CDR3 is 15 residues long. This CDR3 reads CASSQQAGGYNEQFF. The CDR3 bases are TGTGCCAGCTCACAACAAGCGGGAGGGTACAATGAGCAGTTCTTC.

The rearrangement uses TRBV14 and TRBJ1-1, with D possibly being TRBD1 (5 bases). This CDR3 is built from 16 residues. Trimming removed 3 bases at V and 0 bases at J, with 14 bases between. Germline-derived CDR1 and CDR2 are SGHDN and FVKESK. CDR3 residues: CASSQIRAGMNTEAFF. Here the CDR3 DNA reads TGTGCCAGCAGCCAGATCAGGGCTGGGATGAACACTGAAGCTTTCTTT.

The DNA of the CDR3 is TGTGCCAGCAGCCAAGATGGGGGCAGGGGTTTCCCCTATGGCTACACCTTC. Translated, it gives CASSQDGGRGFPYGYTF. The gene calls are TRBV3-1 (or the pseudogene TRBV3-2) and TRBJ1-2; a weak D match, TRBD1 (6 bases). V lost 0 bases and J 4 bases, leaving 18 bases between the germline ends. CDR1 is LGHDT, CDR2 YNNKEL, per germline (reference sequence). The CDR3 consists of 17 residues.

This clone was detected once. The chain employs TRBV7-3 and TRBJ2-2, with 10 nucleotides matching TRBD2. The CDR3 spans 14 residues. Germline trimming cut 6 bases from V and 5 bases from J; bases unmatched to any gene: 3. The germline V gene has CDR1 SGHTA and CDR2 FQGTGA. The CDR3 loop is CASRPAGGTGELFF. CDR3 DNA: TGTGCCAGCAGACCAGCGGGAGGGACCGGGGAGCTGTTTTTT.

The CDR3 region is CASSSRVMREFGYEQYF. CDR3 sequence (DNA): TGTGCCAGCAGCTCAAGGGTTATGCGGGAGTTCGGCTACGAGCAGTACTTC. The chain employs TRBV28 and TRBJ2-7; 7 bases are a match to TRBD2. The V and J ends lost 6 bases and 3 bases, in that order; junction bases with no gene match: 17. Germline assignment: CDR1 MDHEN and CDR2 SYDVKM. CDR3 length: 17 residues. Variable domain in full (rest from reference TRBV28 and TRBJ2-7): DVKVTQSSRYLVKRTGEKVFLECVQDMDHENMFWYRQDPGLGLRLIYFSYDVKMKEKGDIPEGYSVSREKKERFSLILESASTNQTSMYLCASSSRVMREFGYEQYFGPGTRLTVT.

The rearrangement joins TRBV5-8 to TRBJ2-5; D perhaps matches TRBD1 (6 bases). V was trimmed by 0 bases and J by 2 bases, leaving 11 bases between them. CDR1 is SGHTS and CDR2 is YDEGEE in the germline V gene. The CDR3 runs 15 residues. The DNA of the CDR3 is TGTGCCAGCAGCTTGGTCCTCAGGGGTCAAGAGACCCAGTACTTC. This encodes CASSLVLRGQETQYF.

This clone was seen only once. The chain uses TRBV18 and TRBJ1-2, with TRBD1 matching over 7 bases. CDR1 is KGHSH and CDR2 is LQKENI in the germline V gene. V dropped 3 bases and J dropped 4; count of bases not matched to a gene: 2. The CDR3 runs to 13 residues. The CDR3 DNA is TGTGCCAGCTCACCGGGACAGCCCTATGGCTACACCTTC. Encoded protein: CASSPGQPYGYTF. Full variable domain (missing parts from reference TRBV18 and TRBJ1-2): NAGVMQNPRHLVRRRGQEARLRCSPMKGHSHVYWYRQLPEEGLKFMVYLQKENIIDESGMPKERFSAEFPKEGPSILRIQQVVRGDSAAYFCASSPGQPYGYTFGSGTRLTVV.

The chain is built from TRBV7-2 and TRBJ2-5, with D maybe TRBD2 (6 bases). Trimming removed 0 bases at V and 7 bases at J, with 12 bases between. The CDR3 length is 14 residues. CDR1 SGHTA and CDR2 FQGNSA come from the germline V gene. This chain's CDR3 is CASSLASGGMTQYF. CDR3 sequence (DNA): TGTGCCAGCAGCTTAGCGTCTGGGGGGATGACCCAGTACTTC.

The gene calls are TRBV7-9 and TRBJ1-4; D gene uncertain. V was clipped by 5 bases and J by 8 bases, with 27 bases between them. Germline loops: CDR1 SEHNR, CDR2 FQNEAQ (reference sequence). This CDR3 has 18 residues. CDR3 coding DNA: TGTGCCAGCAGCCTTTTTTTCTGGAACGCACGAGGAGGGGAAAAACTGTTTTTT. It yields the protein CASSLFFWNARGGEKLFF.

The chain employs TRBV5-8 and TRBJ2-7; D unresolved. CDR1 SGHTS and CDR2 YDEGEE come from the germline V gene. V was shortened by 6 bases and J by 3 bases, with 10 bases between the two germline ends. The CDR3 spans 12 residues. CDR3 DNA sequence: TGTGCCAGCAAGCAGGCTAACTACGAGCAGTACTTC. Amino acids: CASKQANYEQYF.

The chain employs TRBV9 and TRBJ2-7, with D tentatively TRBD2 (6 bases). The CDR3 covers 16 residues. The germline CDR1 and CDR2 sequences are SGDLS and YYNGEE. V was clipped by 0 bases and J by 4 bases, with 17 bases between them. In DNA form, the CDR3 reads TGTGCCAGCAGCGTAGCTACCGGGGCGGGATGGTACGAGCAGTACTTC. This gives the protein CASSVATGAGWYEQYF.

The chain links TRBV2 to TRBJ2-5, with D perhaps TRBD2 (6 bases). The CDR3 covers 16 residues. Looked up from germline, CDR1 is SNHLY and CDR2 is FYNNEI. Trimming cost V 7 bases and J 3 bases, with 21 bases left between them. CDR3 protein: CASIPQVLAHKETQYF. The DNA for the CDR3 is TGTGCCAGCATACCACAGGTTCTAGCGCACAAAGAGACCCAGTACTTC. Variable domain in full (rest from reference TRBV2 and TRBJ2-5): EPEVTQTPSHQVTQMGQEVILRCVPISNHLYFYWYRQILGQKVEFLVSFYNNEISEKSEIFDDQFSVERPDGSNFTLKIRSTKLEDSAMYFCASIPQVLAHKETQYFGPGTRLLVL.

The chain employs TRBV10-3 and TRBJ2-7; 8 nucleotides agree with TRBD1. J was trimmed by 6 bases and V by 3 bases; bases with no gene match: 7. CDR3 size: 14 residues. The germline V gene encodes CDR1 ENHRY and CDR2 SYGVKD. This chain's CDR3 is CAISETGQVGEQYF. For the CDR3, the DNA is TGTGCCATCAGTGAAACGGGACAGGTCGGCGAGCAGTACTTC.

The CDR3 sequence: CASRYQGGYTF. CDR3 DNA: TGTGCCAGCAGATACCAGGGGGGCTACACCTTC. V and J are TRBV6-2 or TRBV6-3 and TRBJ1-2; possibly TRBD1 for D (6 bases). The CDR3 extends over 11 amino acids. The germline V and J ends were trimmed by 6 bases and 8 bases, with 10 bases remaining between them. Germline CDR1 is MNHEY and CDR2 is SVGEGT.

This rearrangement joins TRBV9 to TRBJ2-1; 8 bases are shared with TRBD2. Germline CDR1 and CDR2: SGDLS and YYNGEE. There are 15 residues in the CDR3. The V gene end was trimmed by 4 bases and the J gene end by 8 bases; junction bases not matched to a gene: 11. This chain's CDR3 is CASSPQSGGGYEQFF. CDR3 sequence (DNA): TGTGCCAGCAGCCCCCAGAGCGGGGGAGGCTATGAGCAGTTCTTC. The variable domain in full, completed from reference TRBV9 and TRBJ2-1, reads DSGVTQTPKHLITATGQRVTLRCSPRSGDLSVYWYQQSLDQGLQFLIQYYNGEERAKGNILERFSAQQFPDLHSELNLSSLELGDSALYFCASSPQSGGGYEQFFGPGTRLTVL.

The CDR3 region is CASSALGEELGANNSPLHF. DNA for the CDR3: TGTGCCAGCAGCGCACTTGGAGAAGAACTCGGTGCCAATAATTCACCCCTCCACTTT. The V and J genes are TRBV9 and TRBJ1-6; D not certain. Germline V CDR1 and CDR2: SGDLS, YYNGEE. V was shortened by 3 bases and J by 5 bases, with 24 bases between the two germline ends. The CDR3 is 19 residues long.

This clone was recorded once. This chain connects TRBV19 to TRBJ2-7; D is uncertain. Trimming took 5 bases from V and 2 from J, leaving 19 bases between them. Germline CDR1 reads LNHDA; CDR2 reads SQIVND (reference sequence). The length of the CDR3 is 16 residues. CDR3: CASSAIQRQAPYEQYF. CDR3 DNA: TGTGCCAGTAGTGCCATCCAGAGACAAGCCCCCTACGAGCAGTACTTC.

This sequence joins TRBV5-6 and TRBJ2-4; weak D call: TRBD1 (6 bases). Germline V gives CDR1 SGHDT, CDR2 YYEEEE. The CDR3 runs to 14 residues. The V gene lost 0 bases and the J gene lost 5 bases, with 9 bases spanning the gap. The CDR3 coding sequence is TGTGCCAGCAGCTTGGACAGGGTCCAAAACATTCAGTACTTC. It codes for CASSLDRVQNIQYF.

This chain connects TRBV5-1 to TRBJ2-7; D is possibly TRBD1 (6 bases). Germline assignment: CDR1 SGHRS and CDR2 YFSETQ. V lost 0 bases and J 7 bases, leaving 14 bases between the germline ends. The length of the CDR3 is 14 residues. The CDR3, as DNA: TGCGCCAGCAGCTTGGAGGCCAGGGGATTGGAGCAGTACTTC. Its translation is CASSLEARGLEQYF.

The chain has TRBV24-1 and TRBJ2-3, with D possibly TRBD1 on 6 matching bases. CDR3 length: 20 amino acids. In germline, CDR1 is KGHDR, CDR2 SFDVKD. The ends were cut back, 3 bases at V and 2 bases at J, with 26 bases in the middle. The CDR3: CATSDPRTDPFGWDTDTQYF. The DNA for the CDR3 is TGTGCCACCAGTGATCCCCGGACAGACCCTTTCGGGTGGGACACAGATACGCAGTATTTT.

This rearrangement joins TRBV12-3 or TRBV12-4 to TRBJ2-3, with 8 nucleotides matching TRBD1. Unmatched junction bases numbered 6, after V lost 6 bases and J lost 10 bases. This CDR3 region has 12 residues. The CDR3 sequence is CASRTGQGAQYF. CDR3 coding DNA: TGTGCCAGCAGGACTGGACAGGGAGCGCAGTATTTT.